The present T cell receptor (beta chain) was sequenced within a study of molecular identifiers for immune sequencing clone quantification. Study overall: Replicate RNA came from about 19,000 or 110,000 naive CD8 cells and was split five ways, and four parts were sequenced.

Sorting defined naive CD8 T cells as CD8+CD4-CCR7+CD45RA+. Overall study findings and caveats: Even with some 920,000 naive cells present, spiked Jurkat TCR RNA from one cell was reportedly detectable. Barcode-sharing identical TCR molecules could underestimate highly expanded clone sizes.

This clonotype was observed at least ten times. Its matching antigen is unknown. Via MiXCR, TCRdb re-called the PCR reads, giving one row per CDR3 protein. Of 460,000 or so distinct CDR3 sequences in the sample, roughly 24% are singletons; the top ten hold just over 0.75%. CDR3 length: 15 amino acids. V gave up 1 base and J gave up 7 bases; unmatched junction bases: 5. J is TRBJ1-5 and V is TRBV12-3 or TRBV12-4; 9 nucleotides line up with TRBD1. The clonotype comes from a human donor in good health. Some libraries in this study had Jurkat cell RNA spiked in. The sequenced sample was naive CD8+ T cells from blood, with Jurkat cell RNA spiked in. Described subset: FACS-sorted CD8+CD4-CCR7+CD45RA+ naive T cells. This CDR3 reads CASSLDGQGLQPQHF. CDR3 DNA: TGTGCCAGCAGTTTAGACGGACAGGGGCTGCAGCCCCAGCATTTT.